The 11 T cell receptor beta chains below all came from one sample that was sequenced in a study of graft-versus-host responses after intestinal transplantation. Sequenced by immunoSEQ multiplex PCR; TCRdb stores in-frame clones only, minus some. The data contain 43,000 or so clones, 85% to 95% of them singletons. The sequences come from PBMCs, collected about 120 weeks after a first intestinal transplant, on the day of a second. The receptor set was obtained from a human patient who received an intestinal transplant, so some T cells may come from the graft donor.

The V call is TRBV18, the J call TRBJ2-3; 15 positions match TRBD2. The CDR3 totals 17 residues. The germline CDR1 and CDR2 sequences are KGHSH and LQKENI. Trimming cost V 2 bases and J 3 bases; bases outside gene matches: 3. The CDR3 is CASSPGLAGGPTDTQYF. As DNA, the CDR3 is TGTGCCAGCTCACCAGGACTAGCGGGAGGGCCTACAGATACGCAGTATTTT.

The chain uses TRBV28 and TRBJ1-1, with D possibly TRBD1 on 5 matching bases. The CDR3 sequence is 13 residues long. V was clipped by 10 bases and J by 4 bases, with 16 bases between them. Looked up from germline, CDR1 is MDHEN and CDR2 is SYDVKM. The CDR3 here is CATRTPLGTEAFF. Written as DNA, the CDR3 is TGTGCCACCCGGACACCTTTGGGCACTGAAGCTTTCTTT.

The chain links TRBV4-1 to TRBJ2-2, with 9 positions matching TRBD2. Germline CDR1 MGHRA, CDR2 YSYEKL. The CDR3 is made up of 18 amino acids. The V segment lost 4 bases and the J segment 6 bases; nucleotides outside the gene matches: 15. CDR3 nucleotide sequence: TGCGCCAGCAGCCGCACCCCTCTAGCGGGATTTTTCCCCGGGGAGCTGTTTTTT. Its protein is CASSRTPLAGFFPGELFF.

The CDR3 coding sequence is TGCGCCAGCAGCTCCGTAGGGGGAGAGACCCAGTACTTC. It yields the protein CASSSVGGETQYF. V usage is TRBV5-1 and J usage is TRBJ2-5; the D gene is possibly TRBD1 (6 bases). CDR3 length: 13 residues. Trimming stripped 3 bases from V and 4 bases from J, with 10 bases between. The germline V gene encodes CDR1 SGHRS and CDR2 YFSETQ.

This clone has a handful of counts. A junction end diverges from the germline sequence, so it may reflect a read error. The V call is TRBV6-5, the J call TRBJ2-1; the D is unclear. CDR1 MNHEY and CDR2 SVGAGI come from the germline V gene. The CDR3 has 12 residues. For the CDR3, the DNA is TGTGCCAGCAGTGAAGAGGTGACAAGGGTGCTCTTC. Protein sequence: CASSEEVTRVLF.

This clone has more than one count but fewer than ten. The chain combines TRBV4-2 with TRBJ1-4, with no clear D. This CDR3 spans 12 amino acids. Trimming stripped 3 bases from V and 5 bases from J, with 4 bases between. Germline V gives CDR1 LGHNA, CDR2 YNFKEQ. The CDR3 region is CASSQENEKLFF. In DNA, the CDR3 is TGTGCCAGCAGCCAGGAGAATGAAAAACTGTTTTTT.

The chain uses TRBV13 and TRBJ1-2; D gene uncertain. Germline lookup yields CDR1 PRHDT and CDR2 FYEKMQ (reference sequence). There are 14 residues in the CDR3. V shed 7 bases and J shed 4 bases, with 16 bases lying between them. CDR3 nucleotides: TGTGCCAGCACCCACCCCGGGAATCGCTATGGCTACACCTTC. Protein sequence: CASTHPGNRYGYTF.

The rearrangement links TRBV19 to TRBJ2-3; TRBD1 agrees at 9 bases. CDR3 length: 15 amino acids. The germline gives CDR1 LNHDA, CDR2 SQIVND (reference sequence). The V and J ends lost 5 bases and 4 bases, in that order; junction bases with no gene match: 7. The CDR3: CASSFGQGSADTQYF. DNA for the CDR3: TGTGCCAGTAGTTTCGGACAGGGGTCGGCAGATACGCAGTATTTT. Looking up the rest from reference TRBV19 and TRBJ2-3 gives the full variable domain: DGGITQSPKYLFRKEGQNVTLSCEQNLNHDAMYWYRQDPGQGLRLIYYSQIVNDFQKGDIAEGYSVSREKKESFPLTVTSAQKNPTAFYLCASSFGQGSADTQYFGPGTRLTVL.

The V gene is TRBV21-1, the J gene TRBJ1-5; the D segment call TRBD1 is taken from the table without a DNA check. TRBV21-1 is classified as a pseudogene. CDR3 size: 13 residues. The CDR3 DNA follows: TGTGCCAGCAGGGGGACAGTACCGTGGCCCCAGCATTTT. Its protein product is CASRGTVPWPQHF.

The chain has TRBV18 and TRBJ2-7; D uncertain. Germline lookup yields CDR1 KGHSH and CDR2 LQKENI. The CDR3 loop spans 13 amino acids. Trimming removed 3 bases at V and 5 bases at J, with 11 bases between. The CDR3 sequence: CASSPTGSHEQYF. CDR3 in DNA: TGTGCCAGCTCACCCACCGGATCCCACGAGCAGTACTTC.

In nucleotides, the CDR3 is TGTGCCAGCAGTCCCCAACGGGGGGGACTAAACACAGATACGCAGTATTTT. Protein product: CASSPQRGGLNTDTQYF. J is TRBJ2-3 and V is TRBV6-4, with 8 bases lining up with TRBD2. Germline V lookup: CDR1 MRHNA, CDR2 SNTAGT. V trimming: 5 bases; J trimming: 2 bases; junction bases outside the gene matches: 12. The CDR3 totals 17 residues.